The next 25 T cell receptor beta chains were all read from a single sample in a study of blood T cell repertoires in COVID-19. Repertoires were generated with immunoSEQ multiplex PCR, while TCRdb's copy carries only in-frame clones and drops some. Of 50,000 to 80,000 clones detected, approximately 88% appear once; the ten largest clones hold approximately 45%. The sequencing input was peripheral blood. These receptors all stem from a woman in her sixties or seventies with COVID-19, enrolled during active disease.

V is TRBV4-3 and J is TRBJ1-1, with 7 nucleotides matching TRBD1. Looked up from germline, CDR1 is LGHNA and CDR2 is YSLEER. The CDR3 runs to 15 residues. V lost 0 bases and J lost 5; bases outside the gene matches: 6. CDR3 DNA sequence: TGCGCCAGCAGCCAAGAAAGGCCAGGGGGAACTGAAGCTTTCTTT. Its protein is CASSQERPGGTEAFF.

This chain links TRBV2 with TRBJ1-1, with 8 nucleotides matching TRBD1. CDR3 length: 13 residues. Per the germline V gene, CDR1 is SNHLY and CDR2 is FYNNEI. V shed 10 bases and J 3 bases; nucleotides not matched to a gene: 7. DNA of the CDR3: TGTGCCACCGGACAGGGATGGTACACTGAAGCTTTCTTT. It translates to CATGQGWYTEAFF.

CDR3: CASSRGFSRQGAVYEQYF. DNA for the CDR3: TGCGCCAGCAGCCGAGGATTTAGTCGACAGGGGGCGGTCTACGAGCAGTACTTC. The chain employs TRBV4-1 and TRBJ2-7; TRBD1 matches at 10 bases. With 4 bases clipped from V and 3 bases from J, the junction kept 15 bases outside the gene matches. The CDR3 has 18 amino acids. Germline V gene sequence: CDR1 MGHRA, CDR2 YSYEKL.

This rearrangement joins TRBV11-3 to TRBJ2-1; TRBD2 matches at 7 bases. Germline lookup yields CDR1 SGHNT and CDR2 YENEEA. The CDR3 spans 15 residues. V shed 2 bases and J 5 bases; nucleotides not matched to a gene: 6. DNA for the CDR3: TGTGCCAGCAGCTTAATTGGCGGGAGCCACAATGAGCAGTTCTTC. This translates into CASSLIGGSHNEQFF.

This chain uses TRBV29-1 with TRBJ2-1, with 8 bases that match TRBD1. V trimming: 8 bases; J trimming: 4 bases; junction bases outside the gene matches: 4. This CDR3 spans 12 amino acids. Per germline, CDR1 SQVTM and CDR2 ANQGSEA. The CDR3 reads CSPRTGYNEQFF. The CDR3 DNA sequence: TGCAGCCCTAGGACAGGGTACAATGAGCAGTTCTTC.

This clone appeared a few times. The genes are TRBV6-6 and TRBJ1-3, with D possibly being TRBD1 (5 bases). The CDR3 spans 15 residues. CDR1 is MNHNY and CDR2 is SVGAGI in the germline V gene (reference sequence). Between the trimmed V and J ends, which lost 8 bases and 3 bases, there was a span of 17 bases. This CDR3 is CASGAGGLLGNTIYF. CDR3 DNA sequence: TGTGCCAGCGGGGCGGGGGGACTTCTTGGAAACACCATATATTTT.

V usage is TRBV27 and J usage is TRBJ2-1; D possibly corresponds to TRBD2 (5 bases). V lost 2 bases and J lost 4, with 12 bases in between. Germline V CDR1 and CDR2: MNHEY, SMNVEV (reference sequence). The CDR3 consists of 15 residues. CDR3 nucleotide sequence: TGTGCCAGCAGTTTAGGGAGTAGCGTATACAATGAGCAGTTCTTC. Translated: CASSLGSSVYNEQFF.

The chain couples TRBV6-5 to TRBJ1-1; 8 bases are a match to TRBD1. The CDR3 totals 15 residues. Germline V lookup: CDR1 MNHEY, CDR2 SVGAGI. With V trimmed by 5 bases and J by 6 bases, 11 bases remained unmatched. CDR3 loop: CASSLSLDRAPEAFF. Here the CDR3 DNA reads TGTGCCAGCAGTCTCTCTTTGGACAGGGCCCCTGAAGCTTTCTTT.

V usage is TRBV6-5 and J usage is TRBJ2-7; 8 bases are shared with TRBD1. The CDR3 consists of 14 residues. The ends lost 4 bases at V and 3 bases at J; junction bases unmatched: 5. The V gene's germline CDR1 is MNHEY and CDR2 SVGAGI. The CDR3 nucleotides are TGTGCCAGCAGTTCTAGAGACAGGGGCTACGAGCAGTACTTC. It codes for CASSSRDRGYEQYF.

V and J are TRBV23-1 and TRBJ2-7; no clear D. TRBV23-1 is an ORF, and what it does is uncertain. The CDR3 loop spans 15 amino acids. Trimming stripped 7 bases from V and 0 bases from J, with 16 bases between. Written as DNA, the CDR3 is TGCGCCAGCATTTACGACTTCGTGCTCTCCTACGAGCAGTACTTC. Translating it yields CASIYDFVLSYEQYF.

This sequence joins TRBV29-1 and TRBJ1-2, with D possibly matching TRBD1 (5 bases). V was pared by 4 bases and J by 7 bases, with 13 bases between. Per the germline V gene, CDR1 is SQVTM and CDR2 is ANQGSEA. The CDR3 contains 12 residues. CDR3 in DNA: TGCAGCGTTGCGGCAGGGCTCTCTGGCTACACCTTC. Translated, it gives CSVAAGLSGYTF. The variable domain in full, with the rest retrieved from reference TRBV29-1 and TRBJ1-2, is SAVISQKPSRDICQRGTSLTIQCQVDSQVTMMFWYRQQPGQSLTLIATANQGSEATYESGFVIDKFPISRPNLTFSTLTVSNMSPEDSSIYLCSVAAGLSGYTFGSGTRLTVV.

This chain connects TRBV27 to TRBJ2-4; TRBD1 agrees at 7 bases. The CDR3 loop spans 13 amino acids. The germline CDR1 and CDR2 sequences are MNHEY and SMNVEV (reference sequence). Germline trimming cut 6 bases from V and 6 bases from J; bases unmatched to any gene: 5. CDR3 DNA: TGTGCCAGCAGAGACAGGGTTGGAAACATTCAGTACTTC. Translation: CASRDRVGNIQYF.

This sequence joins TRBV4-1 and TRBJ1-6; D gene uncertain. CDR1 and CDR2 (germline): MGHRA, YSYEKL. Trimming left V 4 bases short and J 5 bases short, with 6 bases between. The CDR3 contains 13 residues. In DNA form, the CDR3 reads TGCGCCAGCAGCCCCTATCATAATTCACCCCTCCACTTT. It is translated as CASSPYHNSPLHF.

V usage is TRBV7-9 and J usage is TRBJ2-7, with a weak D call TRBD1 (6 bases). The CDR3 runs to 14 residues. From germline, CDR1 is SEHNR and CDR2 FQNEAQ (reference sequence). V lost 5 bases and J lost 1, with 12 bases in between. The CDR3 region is CASSRDTNSYEQYF. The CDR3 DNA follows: TGTGCCAGCAGCCGGGACACAAATTCCTACGAGCAGTACTTC.

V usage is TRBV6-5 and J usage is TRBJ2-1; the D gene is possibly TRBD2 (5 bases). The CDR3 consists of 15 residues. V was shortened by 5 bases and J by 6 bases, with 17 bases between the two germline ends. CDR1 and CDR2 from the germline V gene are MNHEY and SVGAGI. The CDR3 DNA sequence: TGTGCCAGCAGTACCTGGACTGAGGCCGCCAATGAGCAGTTCTTC. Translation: CASSTWTEAANEQFF.

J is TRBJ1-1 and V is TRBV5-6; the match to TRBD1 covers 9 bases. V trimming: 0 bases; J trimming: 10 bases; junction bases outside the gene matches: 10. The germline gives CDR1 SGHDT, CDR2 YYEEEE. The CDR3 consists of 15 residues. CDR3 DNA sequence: TGTGCCAGCAGCTTGGGGACAGGGGTGGCTGTTCGAGCTTTCTTT. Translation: CASSLGTGVAVRAFF.

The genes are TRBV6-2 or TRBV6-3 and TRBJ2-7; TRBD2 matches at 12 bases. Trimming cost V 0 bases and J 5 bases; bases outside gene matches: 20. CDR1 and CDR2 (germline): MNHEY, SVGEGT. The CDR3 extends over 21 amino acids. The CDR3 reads CASSYSSAGASGRVGSDEQYF. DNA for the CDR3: TGTGCCAGCAGTTACTCCTCTGCAGGAGCTAGCGGGAGGGTCGGGTCTGACGAGCAGTACTTC.

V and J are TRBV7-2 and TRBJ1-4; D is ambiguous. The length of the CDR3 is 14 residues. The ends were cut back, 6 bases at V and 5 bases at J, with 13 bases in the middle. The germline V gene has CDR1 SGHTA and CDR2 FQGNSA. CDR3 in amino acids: CASSLDGGNEKLFF. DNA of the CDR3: TGTGCCAGCAGTCTAGACGGAGGAAATGAAAAACTGTTTTTT.

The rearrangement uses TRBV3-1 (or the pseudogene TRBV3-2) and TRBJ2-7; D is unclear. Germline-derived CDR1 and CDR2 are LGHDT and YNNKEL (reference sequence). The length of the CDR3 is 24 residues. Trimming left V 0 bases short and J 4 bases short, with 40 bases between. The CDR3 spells CASSQEYSPHPPPTDFPTLYEQYF. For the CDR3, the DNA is TGTGCCAGCAGCCAAGAATATTCGCCCCATCCTCCTCCGACCGACTTCCCGACCCTATACGAGCAGTACTTC.

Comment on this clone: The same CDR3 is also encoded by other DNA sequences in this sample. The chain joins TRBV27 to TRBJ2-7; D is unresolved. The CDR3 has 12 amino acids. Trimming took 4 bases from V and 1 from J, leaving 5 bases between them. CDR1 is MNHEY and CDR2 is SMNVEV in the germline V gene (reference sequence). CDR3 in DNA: TGTGCCAGCAGTTCTAGTTCCTACGAGCAGTACTTC. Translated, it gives CASSSSSYEQYF.

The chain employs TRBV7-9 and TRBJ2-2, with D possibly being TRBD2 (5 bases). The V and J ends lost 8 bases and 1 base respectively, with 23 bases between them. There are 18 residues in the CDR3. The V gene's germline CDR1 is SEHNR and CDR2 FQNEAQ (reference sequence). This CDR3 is CASPYSPASGVNTGELFF. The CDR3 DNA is TGTGCCAGCCCGTACTCCCCCGCAAGCGGAGTGAACACCGGGGAGCTGTTTTTT.

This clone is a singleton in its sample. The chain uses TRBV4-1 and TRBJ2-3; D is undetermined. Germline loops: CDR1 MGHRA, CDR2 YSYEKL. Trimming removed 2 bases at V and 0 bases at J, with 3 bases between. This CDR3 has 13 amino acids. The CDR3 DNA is TGCGCCAGCAGCCAACCTAGCACAGATACGCAGTATTTT. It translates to CASSQPSTDTQYF.

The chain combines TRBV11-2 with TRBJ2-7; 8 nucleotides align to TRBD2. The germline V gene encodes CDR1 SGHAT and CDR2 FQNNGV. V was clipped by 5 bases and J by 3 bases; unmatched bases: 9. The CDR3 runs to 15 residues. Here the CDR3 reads CASSPLGTRVYEQYF. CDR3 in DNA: TGTGCCAGCAGCCCCCTCGGGACTAGAGTCTACGAGCAGTACTTC.

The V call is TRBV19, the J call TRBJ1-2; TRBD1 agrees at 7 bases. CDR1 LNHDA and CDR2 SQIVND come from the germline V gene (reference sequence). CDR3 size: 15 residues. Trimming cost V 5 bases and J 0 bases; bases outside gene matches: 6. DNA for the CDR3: TGTGCCAGTAGTCCAGGGGACAGAACTAACTATGGCTACACCTTC. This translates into CASSPGDRTNYGYTF.

The DNA for the CDR3 is TGCGCCAGCAGCCCCGGACAGGTAGGAACGGAAAAACTGTTTTTT. Translation gives CASSPGQVGTEKLFF. The chain employs TRBV4-1 and TRBJ1-4; TRBD1 aligns across 7 bases. Germline loops: CDR1 MGHRA, CDR2 YSYEKL. V lost 4 bases, J lost 8 bases, and 10 bases stayed unmatched. This CDR3 contains 15 residues.